This T cell receptor beta chain is drawn from a study of shared clonotypes between healthy human individuals. Profiling relied on immunoSEQ multiplex PCR, and the TCRdb table lists in-frame clones only, not all of them. The data contain some 1,600,000 clones, 98% of them seen just once; the ten biggest clones take up about 0.45%. CDR3 length: 20 amino acids. CDR1 is SQVTM, CDR2 ANQGSEA, per germline. V lost 2 bases, J lost 0 bases, and 26 bases lay in between. The rearrangement uses TRBV29-1 and TRBJ2-1; D possibly uses TRBD1 or TRBD2 (6 bases each). The sequence derives from a man aged 25-40 years in good health. The sequenced material came from naive CD4+ T cells sorted from blood. Subset denoted: CD45RA+ positively selected. Written as DNA, the CDR3 is TGCAGCGTTGAACTAAGGGGGTGGCTAGCGAGAGCTAGCTCCTACAATGAGCAGTTCTTC. Translating it yields CSVELRGWLARASSYNEQFF.